This TCR beta chain was retrieved from a study of T cell repertoires in cytomegalovirus infection. General study points: Accumulated public TCR beta family frequency recognized individuals carrying CMV together with the relevant HLA.

TCRdb recomputed calls from the reads with MiXCR, one row per CDR3 protein. The sample contains 90,000 to 110,000 distinct CDR3 sequences, approximately 28% of which appear only once. Worth noting for this clonotype: The antigen remains undetermined.

Germline V lookup: CDR1 DFQATT, CDR2 SNEGSKA (reference sequence). V lost 3 bases, J lost 10 bases, and 5 bases stayed unmatched. This CDR3 is 12 amino acids long. The TCR originated in a human donor in good health (CMV status not recorded). Some clones in this sample may be carry-over from other donors' samples. The sample was CD8+ T cells from cultured PBMCs, taken from culture after CMV antigen stimulation. The V call is TRBV20-1, the J call TRBJ2-1, with 8 bases lining up with TRBD1. Written as DNA, the CDR3 is TGCAGTGCTAGGGACAGGGTCGAAGAGCAGTTCTTC. Translation gives CSARDRVEEQFF.